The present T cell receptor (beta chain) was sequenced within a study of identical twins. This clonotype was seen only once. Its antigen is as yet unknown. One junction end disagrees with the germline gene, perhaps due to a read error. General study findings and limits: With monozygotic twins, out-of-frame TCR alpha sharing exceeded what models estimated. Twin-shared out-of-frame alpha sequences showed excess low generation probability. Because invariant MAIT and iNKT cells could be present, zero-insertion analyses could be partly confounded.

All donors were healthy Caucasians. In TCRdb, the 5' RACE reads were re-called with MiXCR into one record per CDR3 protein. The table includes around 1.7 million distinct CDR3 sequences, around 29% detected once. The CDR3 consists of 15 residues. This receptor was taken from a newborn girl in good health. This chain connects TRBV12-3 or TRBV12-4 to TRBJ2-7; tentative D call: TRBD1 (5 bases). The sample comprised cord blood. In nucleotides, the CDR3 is TGTGCCAGCAGTACAACAGGAGAAAGCTCCTACGAGCGGTACTTC. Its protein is CASSTTGESSYERYF.